This TCR beta chain was sequenced for a study of CDR3 diversity in severe acne. TCRdb redid the calling of the PCR reads with MiXCR, one entry per CDR3 protein. There are some 84,000 distinct CDR3 sequences in the sample; 45% to 50% occur only once, and roughly a tenth lies in the top ten. CDR1 is ENHRY and CDR2 is SYGVKD in the germline V gene. The J segment lost 6 bases and the V segment lost 10 bases, leaving 8 bases of the junction unmatched. This CDR3 is built from 13 residues. The chain carries TRBV10-3 and TRBJ2-7, with 11 bases fitting TRBD2. This clonotype originated in a male donor in good health, serving as a control. The sample comprised blood. The CDR3 reads CASKLAGAPEQYF. The CDR3 nucleotides read TGTGCCAGCAAACTAGCGGGAGCGCCCGAGCAGTACTTC.